These 2 T cell receptor beta chains originate from one sample sequenced in a study of blood T cells in healthy people across ages. Alongside a J-beta primer mix, a sample-barcoded 5' primer served in a second PCR lasting about 6 to 12 cycles. A single record per CDR3 protein comes from TCRdb applying MiXCR to the 5' RACE reads. Among 1.8 million or so distinct CDR3 sequences listed, roughly two fifths were seen once. The sample taken for sequencing was blood. Receptors originate from a human donor in good health.

This clonotype came up a few times. V and J are TRBV7-9 and TRBJ2-6; D possibly corresponds to TRBD1 (6 bases). V was pared by 3 bases and J by 19 bases, with 16 bases between. Germline V CDR1 and CDR2: SEHNR, FQNEAQ (reference sequence). The CDR3 extends over 12 amino acids. Here the CDR3 DNA reads TGTGCCAGCAGCTTCCGGGACAATTCCCTCACTTTC. Translation: CASSFRDNSLTF.

The chain employs TRBV3-1 and TRBJ2-5; possibly TRBD2 for D (6 bases). The CDR3 totals 16 residues. Germline CDR1 and CDR2: LGHDT and YNNKEL (reference sequence). The V end was cut by 4 bases, the J end by 2 bases, with 17 bases between. CDR3 sequence reads: CASSLPESGTQETQYF. CDR3 in DNA: TGTGCCAGCAGCCTACCGGAATCCGGGACTCAAGAGACCCAGTACTTC.